This entry concerns a single T cell receptor beta chain. The sample belongs to a study of blood T cell repertoires in COVID-19. Study details: Both acute and convalescent COVID-19 samples were obtained from the United States, Italy and Spain.

V shed 4 bases, J shed 5 bases, and the junction held 4 bases outside the gene matches. Germline CDR1 and CDR2: SGHKS and YYEKEE (reference sequence). This CDR3 region has 13 residues. Patients from Seattle were sampled longitudinally, starting during active infection. Authors' analysis steps: By means of reference gene primer amplification, nucleated cell counts were estimated. Sequenced by immunoSEQ multiplex PCR; TCRdb stores in-frame clones only, minus some. V, J and clone size reflect that table, while D and trimming were determined from the DNA. The sample records approximately 90,000 clones, around 90% being singletons.

The chain links TRBV5-5 to TRBJ1-1; 8 bases are a match to TRBD1. This receptor was taken from a man in his sixties with COVID-19, enrolled during active disease. The sample consisted of peripheral blood. This CDR3 reads CASSGQGWTEAFF. The CDR3 DNA is TGTGCCAGCAGCGGACAGGGATGGACTGAAGCTTTCTTT.